The clone carrying this T cell receptor (beta chain) turned up a few times. Its antigen is unidentified. One end of the junction is discordant with germline, which a read error may explain. The data derive from a study of T cells after yellow fever vaccination. About the study: SMART-Seq v4 Ultra Low Input prepared the low-cell-number fractions. General study results and limits: Reappearing after the booster were most of the clones from primary vaccination (almost 97% CD4, 70% to 90% CD8).

The germline gives CDR1 MNHEY, CDR2 SMNVEV (reference sequence). The CDR3 loop spans 14 amino acids. The 5'RACE template-switching step produced TCR cDNA and added a universal primer site and UMIs. TCRdb itself ran the 5' RACE reads through MiXCR, one entry per CDR3 protein. The repertoire includes 250,000 to 300,000 distinct CDR3 sequences, roughly 5.6% of them detected once, and roughly 3.4% sits in the top ten. V and J are TRBV27 and TRBJ1-6; 11 nucleotides match TRBD1. Sequences were derived from CD4+ T cells sorted from PBMCs, sampled on the day of the yellow fever booster vaccination. The receptor was derived from a young man who received the YFV17D yellow fever vaccine. CDR3 DNA sequence: TGTGCCAGCGGCGAAGGGACAGGGGGTTCACCCCCCCACTTT. It yields the protein CASGEGTGGSPPHF.